These 5 T cell receptor beta chains originate from one sample sequenced in a study of cytomegalovirus exposure and HLA in healthy donors. The PCR ran on 60 Vbeta and 13 Jbeta primers. Method: immunoSEQ multiplex PCR; TCRdb's copy keeps in-frame clones and lacks some. The sample holds over 75,000 clones; around 80% are singletons and the top ten take 0.76%. The sequenced material came from PBMCs. These TCRs come from a woman aged 55 to 70 in good health and CMV-seronegative.

This clone was picked up a small number of times. The chain has TRBV5-4 and TRBJ1-1, with D possibly TRBD1 on 5 matching bases. This CDR3 comprises 12 residues. Germline-derived CDR1 and CDR2 are SGHNT and YYREEE (reference sequence). Trimming left V 4 bases short and J 7 bases short, with 11 bases between. CDR3: CASSLDGGEAFF. The CDR3 DNA reads TGTGCCAGCAGCCTTGACGGGGGTGAAGCTTTCTTT.

The chain is built from TRBV19 and TRBJ1-5; a possible D gene is TRBD1 (5 bases). V lost 3 bases and J 3 bases, leaving 12 bases between the germline ends. The CDR3 runs 15 residues. Germline values: CDR1 LNHDA, CDR2 SQIVND (reference sequence). The CDR3 here is CASSIPTGDNQPQHF. In DNA, the CDR3 is TGTGCCAGTAGTATTCCAACAGGAGACAATCAGCCCCAGCATTTT.

This clone was found a few times. The rearrangement uses TRBV5-1 and TRBJ1-4; D is perhaps TRBD1 (6 bases). This CDR3 is 19 amino acids long. Germline CDR1 reads SGHRS; CDR2 reads YFSETQ. V was shortened by 6 bases and J by 0 bases, with 24 bases between the two germline ends. The CDR3 bases are TGCGCCAGCAAATGGGGAGGGGGGTACCGAGTATCAACTAATGAAAAACTGTTTTTT. Translated: CASKWGGGYRVSTNEKLFF.

The rearrangement joins TRBV15 to TRBJ2-3; D is possibly TRBD2 (5 bases). Germline CDR1 is LNHNV and CDR2 is YYDKDF (reference sequence). Trimming pared 6 bases from V and 5 bases from J, leaving 12 bases between. This CDR3 contains 13 residues. CDR3 residues: CATRDGAEDTQYF. CDR3 nucleotide sequence: TGTGCCACCAGGGACGGAGCGGAAGATACGCAGTATTTT.

The chain recombines TRBV5-8 with TRBJ2-1; 11 bases align to TRBD2. With V trimmed by 4 bases and J by 0 bases, 3 bases remained unmatched. CDR3 length equals 16 residues. Germline CDR1 SGHTS, CDR2 YDEGEE. CDR3 loop: CASSRGLAASYNEQFF. The CDR3 coding sequence is TGTGCCAGCAGCAGGGGACTAGCGGCCTCCTACAATGAGCAGTTCTTC.